Sequencing of this T cell receptor (beta chain) was carried out in a study of human T cells and chemical hapten exposure (dated by TCRdb to about 2021). Concerning the study at large: For sensitization, 2% DPC in acetone was applied to a roughly 2 cm by roughly 2 cm area of upper inner arm skin. Throughout the study period of 20 to 25 weeks, patients also received therapeutic DPC doses to the scalp every week. Patch testing was done on the upper back using Finn chambers containing 0.01% DPC, and results were scored after 6 days according to International Contact Dermatitis Research Group standards. The mostly female patient cohort included alopecia areata with under or over 50% scalp involvement, alopecia totalis and alopecia universalis. Libraries were pooled for sequencing, and per-sample TCR yields varied mainly because of small differences in library volumes within the pool. In alopecia patients, the study followed how the peripheral blood TCR repertoire changed in vivo over primary and secondary sensitization to diphenylcyclopropenone (DPC), a hapten. Blood samples were taken from patients before sensitization (week 0) and at 2, 6 and about 24 weeks after DPC sensitization. Approximately 28 alopecia patients provided blood for TCR sequencing at one to four time points (pre-sensitization, 2, 6 and 24 weeks). Study-wide findings and limitations: Patch test score correlated positively with the number of PT1 expanded TCRs, reaching significance at thresholds 8, 16 and 32 but not at 4. Because all patients had alopecia, a presumed autoimmune disease, the immune response of the patients might differ from that of healthy individuals. Repeated subsampling changed both the strength of the expansion versus patch-test correlation and the threshold at which the correlation became significant. DPC sensitization did not change the number of TCRs with a frequency above 1 in 1000, and there was no evidence of changes in global repertoire structure. Significantly more large CDR3 similarity clusters were formed by expanded TCRs than by pre-sensitization or healthy control sets, consistent with antigen-driven responses.

Trimming removed 5 bases from V and 4 bases from J, leaving 12 bases between the germline ends. Reading the germline V gene gives CDR1 WSHSY and CDR2 SAAADI. From the cysteine up to the phenylalanine, the CDR3 has a length of 14 residues. The retained sequence is limited to the CDR3, 42 bases, with the frame set at the first base. According to the study, the label for this sample's time point signals: patch test 3, about 24 weeks after DPC sensitization. Reading the label with the study, this specimen's treatment or condition is: therapeutic diphenylcyclopropenone sensitization with weekly scalp DPC. At every patch-test visit, the blood draw took place before the patch test was put on. Patients were eligible if aged 18 to 70, diagnosed with alopecia and judged suitable for DPC therapy, and pregnant patients were excluded. Unfractionated whole blood was collected in Tempus Blood RNA tubes, and total RNA was extracted from that blood.

Note on this clonotype: It lacks a known antigen. The record has no base qualities; no much larger clone is one base away.

The library was prepared using RACE. Sequencing relied on a NextSeq 500. Library preparation attached unique molecular identifiers to individual cDNA molecules for quantitative, reproducible TCR counting. From each blood RNA sample, both TCR alpha and TCR beta chains were sequenced. The study's processing was this. A median of approximately 96,000 TCRs per sample was observed, with a range of about 20,000 to 750,000. V, J and CDR3 annotation of the TCR reads was carried out using the Decombinator software suite. For PS versus PT1 abundance plots, all samples were subsampled to the same number of TCRs (28,000). TCRs were defined as expanded if absent before sensitization and observed at least eight times at the 2-week time point. TCRdb passed the public sequencing reads through fastp at Q25 and MiXCR, retaining productive beta sequences. Under each unique CDR3 protein, matching rows form one entry showing the most common genes and DNA. The V and J calls follow TCRdb's processing rather than the paper's. This sample comprises about 84,000 distinct CDR3 sequences, 11% of them detected only once. The ten largest account for around 3.6% of the sample.

The chain is assembled from TRBV10-2 and TRBJ1-3; the D gene remains uncertain. The source is a woman aged 45-59 years with alopecia areata. Some clones in this sample may be carry-over from other donors' samples. The sample was whole blood, taken in connection with sensitization to the hapten diphenylcyclopropenone (DPC). The nucleotide sequence reads as follows: TGCGCCAGCAGTATGGACTTCTGGGGAAACACCATATATTTT. Translated, it gives CASSMDFWGNTIYF.